A selection of T cell receptor beta chains follows, all from one sample in a study of OX40 agonist ivuxolimab in advanced cancers. Clones were sequenced by immunoSEQ multiplex PCR, and TCRdb holds only the in-frame ones, with some missing. The sample lists roughly 56,000 clones, 80% to 90% occurring once. The material sequenced was CD4+ or CD8+ T cells sorted from blood, taken in a trial of the OX40 agonist ivuxolimab. The receptor set was obtained from an adult with an advanced solid tumor such as melanoma, head and neck, liver or kidney cancer. The conserved cysteine and the conserved F or W are not part of the CDR3 here.

TRBV4-1,TRBJ1-1,ASSSPGRGTEAF
TRBV6-1,TRBJ1-4,ASSDGLAGRPNEKLF
TRBV28,TRBJ1-5,ASSASWGQTSASNQPQH
TRBV5-1,TRBJ2-5,ASSLQRSQAGGSETQY
TRBV11-2,TRBJ1-2,ASRPRTGGGYT
TRBV9,TRBJ2-7,ASSQGQASSYEQY
TRBV10-1,TRBJ2-5,ASSLTSGGVLQETQY
TRBV2,TRBJ1-1,ASRIIQGMNTEAF
TRBV2,TRBJ1-5,ASSTGTGTRNQPQH
TRBV7-2,TRBJ2-3,ASSPQREGRRITDTQY
TRBV7-9,TRBJ2-5,ASSLGLAGGTETQY
TRBV18,TRBJ2-3,ASSSRTSGGSTDTQY
TRBV10-3,TRBJ2-3,AITERGGRTDTQY
TRBV5-7,TRBJ2-7,ASSPTPGLVTYEQY
TRBV15,TRBJ2-3,ATRGQGRDTQY